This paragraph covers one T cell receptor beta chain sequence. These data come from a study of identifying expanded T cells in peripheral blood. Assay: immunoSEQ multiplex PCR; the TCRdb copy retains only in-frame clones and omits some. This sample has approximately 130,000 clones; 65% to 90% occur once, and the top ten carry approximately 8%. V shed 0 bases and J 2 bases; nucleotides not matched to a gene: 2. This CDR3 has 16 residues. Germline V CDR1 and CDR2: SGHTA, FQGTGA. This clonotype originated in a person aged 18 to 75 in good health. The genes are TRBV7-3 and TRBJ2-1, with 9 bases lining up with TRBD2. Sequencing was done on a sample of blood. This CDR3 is CASSLTAGGTYNEQFF. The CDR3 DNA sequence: TGTGCCAGCAGCTTAACAGCGGGGGGTACCTACAATGAGCAGTTCTTC.